The 10 T cell receptor beta chains listed next were all sequenced from one sample in a study of CD8+CD57+ T cells in acquired aplastic anemia. It was genomic DNA that served as the template for profiling TCR beta VDJ and CDR3. One entry per CDR3 protein results from TCRdb running MiXCR on the reads. The sample lists about 160,000 distinct CDR3 sequences; roughly 48% were seen once. The sequencing sample was made of sorted CD4+, CD8+, or CD8+CD57+ T cells (not recorded which) from PBMCs. The source of these receptors is a human donor in good health.

This clonotype was counted only a few times. The CDR3 loop reads CSAQTDRFEETQYF. The DNA of the CDR3 is TGCAGTGCTCAGACCGACAGGTTTGAAGAGACCCAGTACTTC. The chain employs TRBV20-1 and TRBJ2-5, with D perhaps TRBD1 (6 bases). V gave up 5 bases and J gave up 3 bases, with 16 bases separating them. There are 14 residues in the CDR3. Germline CDR1 DFQATT, CDR2 SNEGSKA (reference sequence).

This chain joins TRBV15 and TRBJ1-1; maybe TRBD1 (5 bases). Germline loops: CDR1 LNHNV, CDR2 YYDKDF (reference sequence). The CDR3 runs 14 residues. Between the trimmed V and J ends, which lost 0 bases and 4 bases, there was a span of 9 bases. The CDR3 here is CATSRERGFTEAFF. CDR3 sequence (DNA): TGTGCCACCAGCAGAGAGCGGGGGTTCACTGAAGCTTTCTTT.

The chain couples TRBV29-1 to TRBJ2-1; 10 positions match TRBD1. The CDR3 loop spans 12 amino acids. With V trimmed by 6 bases and J by 6 bases, 2 bases remained unmatched. Germline values: CDR1 SQVTM, CDR2 ANQGSEA. CDR3 region: CSVGTGANEQFF. The CDR3 nucleotides are TGCAGCGTGGGGACAGGGGCCAATGAGCAGTTCTTC.

Concerning this clonotype itself: A much larger clone lies a single base off, so this may be a read error. The genes are TRBV12-3 or TRBV12-4 and TRBJ2-1; 11 nucleotides align to TRBD2. The V segment lost 6 bases and the J segment 12 bases; nucleotides outside the gene matches: 4. The CDR3 runs to 12 residues. The CDR3 DNA reads as TGTGCCAGCAGCACCACTAGCGGGGGGCAGTTCTTC. Its translation: CASSTTSGGQFF.

This clonotype was seen many times. This chain uses TRBV5-8 with TRBJ1-1; a possible D gene is TRBD1 (6 bases). Per the germline V gene, CDR1 is SGHTS and CDR2 is YDEGEE. The CDR3 consists of 14 residues. V lost 7 bases and J lost 1, with 14 bases in between. CDR3 DNA: TGTGCCAGCCTAGGTAGGGGGGCGAACACTGAAGCTTTCTTT. Amino acid sequence: CASLGRGANTEAFF.

A note on this clonotype: A much larger clone differs from this one at a single base, so this may be a read error. This sequence joins TRBV12-5 and TRBJ1-2; D call uncertain. The V end was cut by 5 bases, the J end by 5 bases, with 12 bases between. The length of the CDR3 is 13 residues. The germline gives CDR1 LGHNT, CDR2 FRNRAP. The CDR3: CASGVGIRYGYTF. CDR3 DNA: TGTGCTAGTGGTGTCGGAATTAGGTATGGCTACACCTTC.

The chain joins TRBV7-3 to TRBJ2-3, with TRBD1 as a possible D gene (5 bases). Germline-derived CDR1 and CDR2 are SGHTA and FQGTGA. The CDR3 runs 14 residues. The V and J ends lost 2 bases and 0 bases respectively, with 6 bases between them. CDR3 in amino acids: CASSLDRSTDTQYF. The CDR3 DNA reads as TGTGCCAGCAGCTTAGACAGAAGCACAGATACGCAGTATTTT.

V gene TRBV29-1 combines with J gene TRBJ2-7; tentatively, D is TRBD1 or TRBD2 (5 bases each). Germline CDR1 reads SQVTM; CDR2 reads ANQGSEA. Trimming pared 2 bases from V and 3 bases from J, leaving 11 bases between. The CDR3 spans 13 residues. The CDR3 reads CSVEWDGFYEQYF. The CDR3, as DNA: TGCAGCGTTGAATGGGACGGTTTCTACGAGCAGTACTTC.

This chain's CDR3 is CSVADRGTEAFF. DNA of the CDR3: TGCAGCGTAGCAGACAGGGGCACTGAAGCTTTCTTT. The gene calls are TRBV29-1 and TRBJ1-1; 8 bases agree with TRBD1. CDR1 and CDR2 from the germline V gene are SQVTM and ANQGSEA. V trimming: 6 bases; J trimming: 4 bases; junction bases outside the gene matches: 4. CDR3 length: 12 residues. Using reference TRBV29-1 and TRBJ1-1 for the parts outside the CDR3, the full variable domain is SAVISQKPSRDICQRGTSLTIQCQVDSQVTMMFWYRQQPGQSLTLIATANQGSEATYESGFVIDKFPISRPNLTFSTLTVSNMSPEDSSIYLCSVADRGTEAFFGQGTRLTVV.

This clonotype was detected many times. The CDR3 sequence is CASTAILAGASSRTDTQYF. The CDR3 DNA is TGCGCCAGCACCGCAATACTAGCGGGAGCGTCCTCACGCACAGATACGCAGTATTTT. The rearrangement links TRBV23-1 to TRBJ2-3, with 11 positions matching TRBD2. TRBV23-1 is treated as an ORF (open reading frame) with a function not yet certain. CDR3 length: 19 amino acids. Trimming removed 7 bases from V and 1 base from J; junction bases left unmatched: 16.